This TCR beta chain came from a study of T-cell reconstitution after alpha-beta-depleted transplantation in children. This CDR3 is built from 16 residues. V shed 5 bases and J shed 7 bases, with 18 bases lying between them. Germline V lookup: CDR1 SEHNR, CDR2 FQNEAQ (reference sequence). A TCRbeta library incorporating unique molecular identifiers was prepared. TCRdb used MiXCR to reprocess the PCR reads, holding one entry per CDR3 protein. The sample holds some 200,000 distinct CDR3 sequences, about 8.4% seen once. This clonotype has just a few counts. V is TRBV7-9 and J is TRBJ1-6; D gene unclear. The receptor comes from a male patient between 2 and 10 years old who had a stem cell transplant for acute myeloid leukemia, so the T cells may come from the graft donor. Sample: PBMCs, mostly from graft donor cells, taken 360 days after TCRalphabeta/CD19-depleted stem cell transplant. The CDR3 sequence: CASSLQGSWRNSPLHF. DNA for the CDR3: TGTGCCAGCAGCCTCCAAGGGTCCTGGAGGAATTCACCCCTCCACTTT.